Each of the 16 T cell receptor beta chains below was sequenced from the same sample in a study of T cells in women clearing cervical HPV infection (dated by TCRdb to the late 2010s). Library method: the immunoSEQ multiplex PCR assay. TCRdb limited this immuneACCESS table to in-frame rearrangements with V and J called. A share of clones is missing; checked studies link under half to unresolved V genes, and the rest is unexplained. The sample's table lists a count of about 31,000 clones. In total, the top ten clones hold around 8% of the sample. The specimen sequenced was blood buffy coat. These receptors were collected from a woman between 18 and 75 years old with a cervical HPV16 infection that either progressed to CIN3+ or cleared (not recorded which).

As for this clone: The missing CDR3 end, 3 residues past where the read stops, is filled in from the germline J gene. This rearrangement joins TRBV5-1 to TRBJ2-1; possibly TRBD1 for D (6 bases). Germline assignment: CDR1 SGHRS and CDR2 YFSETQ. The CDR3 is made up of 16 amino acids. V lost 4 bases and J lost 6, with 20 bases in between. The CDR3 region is CASSSSWGRGGNEQFF. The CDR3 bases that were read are TGCGCCAGCAGCAGTTCATGGGGCAGGGGTGGCAATGAG. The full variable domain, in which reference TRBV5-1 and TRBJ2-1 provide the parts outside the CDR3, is KAGVTQTPRYLIKTRGQQVTLSCSPISGHRSVSWYQQTPGQGLQFLFEYFSETQRNKGNFPGRFSGRQFSNSRSEMNVSTLELGDSALYLCASSSSWGRGGNEQFFGPGTRLTVL.

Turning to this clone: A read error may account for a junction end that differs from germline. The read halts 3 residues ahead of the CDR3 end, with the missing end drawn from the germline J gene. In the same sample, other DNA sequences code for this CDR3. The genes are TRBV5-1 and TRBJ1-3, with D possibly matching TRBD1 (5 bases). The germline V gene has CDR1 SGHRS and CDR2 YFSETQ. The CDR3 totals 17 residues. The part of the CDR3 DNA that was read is TGCGCCAGCAGCTTGGCCTCGGGGGGTTACTCTGGAAACACG. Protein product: CASSLASGGYSGNT. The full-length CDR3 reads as CASSLASGGYSGNTIYF. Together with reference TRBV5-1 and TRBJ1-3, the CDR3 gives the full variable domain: KAGVTQTPRYLIKTRGQQVTLSCSPISGHRSVSWYQQTPGQGLQFLFEYFSETQRNKGNFPGRFSGRQFSNSRSEMNVSTLELGDSALYLCASSLASGGYSGNTIYFGEGSWLTVV.

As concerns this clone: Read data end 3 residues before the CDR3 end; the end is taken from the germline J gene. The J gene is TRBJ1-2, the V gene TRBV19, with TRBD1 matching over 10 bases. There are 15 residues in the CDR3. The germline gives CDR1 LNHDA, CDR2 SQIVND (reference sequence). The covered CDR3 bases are TGTGCCAGTAGTAAGACGGGACAGGGGTTTTACGGC. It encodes CASSKTGQGFYG. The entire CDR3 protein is CASSKTGQGFYGYTF.

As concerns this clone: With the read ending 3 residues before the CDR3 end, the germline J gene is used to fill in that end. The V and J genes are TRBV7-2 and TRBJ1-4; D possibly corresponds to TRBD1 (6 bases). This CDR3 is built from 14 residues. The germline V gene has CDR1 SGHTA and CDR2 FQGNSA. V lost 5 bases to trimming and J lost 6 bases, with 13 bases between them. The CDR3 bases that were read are TGTGCCAGCAGCCAGGACAGAAGTGATGAAAAA. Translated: CASSQDRSDEK. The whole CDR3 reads CASSQDRSDEKLFF.

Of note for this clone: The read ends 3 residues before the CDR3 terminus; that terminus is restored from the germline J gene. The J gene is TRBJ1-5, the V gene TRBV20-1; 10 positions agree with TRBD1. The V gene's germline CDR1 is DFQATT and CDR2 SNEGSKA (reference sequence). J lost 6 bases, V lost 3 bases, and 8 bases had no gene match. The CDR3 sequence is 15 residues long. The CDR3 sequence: CSARYGTGVGQPQHF. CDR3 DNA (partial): TGCAGTGCTAGGTATGGGACAGGGGTCGGTCAGCCC.

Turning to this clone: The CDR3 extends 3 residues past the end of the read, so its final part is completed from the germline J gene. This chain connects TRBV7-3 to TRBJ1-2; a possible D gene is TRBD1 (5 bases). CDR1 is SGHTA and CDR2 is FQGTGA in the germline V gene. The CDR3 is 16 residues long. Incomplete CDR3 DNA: TGTGCCAGCAGCTTATTCGCGGTCCAGGGCACAGATACC. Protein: CASSLFAVQGTDT. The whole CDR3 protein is CASSLFAVQGTDTYTF.

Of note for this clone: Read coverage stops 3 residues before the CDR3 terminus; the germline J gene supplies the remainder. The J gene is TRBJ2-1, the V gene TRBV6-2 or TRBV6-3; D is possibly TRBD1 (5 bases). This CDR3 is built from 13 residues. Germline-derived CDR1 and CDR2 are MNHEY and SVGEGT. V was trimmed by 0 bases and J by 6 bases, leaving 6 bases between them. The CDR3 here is CASSYSRVNEQFF. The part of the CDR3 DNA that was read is TGTGCCAGCAGTTACTCCAGGGTCAATGAG.

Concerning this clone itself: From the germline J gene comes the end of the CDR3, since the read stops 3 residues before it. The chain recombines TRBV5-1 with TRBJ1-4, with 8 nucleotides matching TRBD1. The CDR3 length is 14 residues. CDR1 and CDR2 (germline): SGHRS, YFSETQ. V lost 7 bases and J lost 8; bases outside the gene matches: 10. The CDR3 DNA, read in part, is TGCGCCAGCGCTCAGGGGGCGCGGAAAGAAAAA. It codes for CASAQGARKEK. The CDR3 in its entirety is CASAQGARKEKLFF.

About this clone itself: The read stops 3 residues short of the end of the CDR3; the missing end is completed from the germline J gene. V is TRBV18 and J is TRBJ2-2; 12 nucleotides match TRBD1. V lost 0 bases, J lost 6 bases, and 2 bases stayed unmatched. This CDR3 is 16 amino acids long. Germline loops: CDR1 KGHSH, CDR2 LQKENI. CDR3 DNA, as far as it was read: TGTGCCAGCTCACCACCGGGACAGGGGGCGTCCGGGGAG. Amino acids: CASSPPGQGASGE. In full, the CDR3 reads CASSPPGQGASGELFF.

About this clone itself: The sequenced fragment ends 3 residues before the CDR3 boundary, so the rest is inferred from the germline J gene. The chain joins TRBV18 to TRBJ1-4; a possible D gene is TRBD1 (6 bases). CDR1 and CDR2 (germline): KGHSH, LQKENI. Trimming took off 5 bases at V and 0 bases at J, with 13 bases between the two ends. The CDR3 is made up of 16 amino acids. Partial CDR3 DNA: TGTGCCAGCTCATACGGACAGCTTGCAACTAATGAAAAA. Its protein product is CASSYGQLATNEK. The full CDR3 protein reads CASSYGQLATNEKLFF.

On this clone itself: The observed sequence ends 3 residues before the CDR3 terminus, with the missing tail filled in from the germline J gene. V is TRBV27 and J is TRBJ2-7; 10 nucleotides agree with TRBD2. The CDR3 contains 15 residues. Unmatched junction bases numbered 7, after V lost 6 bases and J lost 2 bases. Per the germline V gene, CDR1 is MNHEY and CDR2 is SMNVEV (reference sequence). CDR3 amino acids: CASRSGLAAPYEQYF. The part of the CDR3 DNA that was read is TGTGCCAGCAGATCCGGACTAGCGGCTCCCTACGAG.

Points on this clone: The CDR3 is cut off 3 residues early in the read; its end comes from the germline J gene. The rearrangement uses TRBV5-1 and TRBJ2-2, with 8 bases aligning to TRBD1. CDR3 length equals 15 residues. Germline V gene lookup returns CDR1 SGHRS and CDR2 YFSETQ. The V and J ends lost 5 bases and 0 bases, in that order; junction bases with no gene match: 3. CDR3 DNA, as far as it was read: TGCGCCAGCAGTGGACAGGGATCGAACACCGGGGAG. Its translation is CASSGQGSNTGE. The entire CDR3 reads CASSGQGSNTGELFF.

CDR3 DNA (partial): TGCAGTGCTAGTTCCGGCGGCGACAGGGGAGAGACC. Translated: CSASSGGDRGET. The entire CDR3 sequence reads CSASSGGDRGETQYF. The V gene is TRBV20-1, the J gene TRBJ2-5; 8 bases align to TRBD1. The read finishes 3 residues shy of the CDR3 end, and the germline J gene is used to complete it. This CDR3 has 15 residues. Germline values: CDR1 DFQATT, CDR2 SNEGSKA (reference sequence). The ends lost 3 bases at V and 4 bases at J; junction bases unmatched: 10.

CDR3 residues: CASSREGGGSDEQYF. CDR3 bases read: TGCGCCAGCAGCCGAGAAGGGGGCGGAAGCGACGAG. V usage is TRBV5-1 and J usage is TRBJ2-7; 7 nucleotides agree with TRBD1. The read falls 3 residues short of the CDR3 end, and the missing part is taken from the germline J gene. V lost 4 bases and J lost 5; bases outside the gene matches: 12. The CDR3 runs 15 residues. Germline CDR1 and CDR2: SGHRS and YFSETQ.

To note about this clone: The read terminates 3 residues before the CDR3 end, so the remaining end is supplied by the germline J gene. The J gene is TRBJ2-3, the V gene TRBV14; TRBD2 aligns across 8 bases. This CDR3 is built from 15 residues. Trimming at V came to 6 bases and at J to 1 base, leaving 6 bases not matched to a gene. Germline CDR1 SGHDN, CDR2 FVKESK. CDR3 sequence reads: CASRQSGRGTDTQYF. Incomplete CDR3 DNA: TGTGCCAGCAGGCAGAGCGGGAGAGGCACAGATACG.

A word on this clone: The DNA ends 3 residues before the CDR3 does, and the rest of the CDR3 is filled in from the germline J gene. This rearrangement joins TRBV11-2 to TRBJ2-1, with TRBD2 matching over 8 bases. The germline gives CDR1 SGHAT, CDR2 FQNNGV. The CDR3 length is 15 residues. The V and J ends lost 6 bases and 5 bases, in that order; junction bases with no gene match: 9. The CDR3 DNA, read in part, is TGTGCCAGCAGAGGAGGGGTACTAGCGGACAATGAG. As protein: CASRGGVLADNE. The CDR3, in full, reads CASRGGVLADNEQFF.